This T cell receptor (beta chain) was sequenced for a study of Tregs in tolerant kidney transplant recipients. Study outcomes and limitations: Tregs expanded with activated donor B cells seemed most donor-specific. No direct test of biological reproducibility was done here. Validation in larger populations is needed because few patients were studied.

A word on this clone: Antigen unknown. From the germline J gene comes the end of the CDR3, since the read stops 3 residues before it.

The method was immunoSEQ multiplex PCR; TCRdb's version includes in-frame clones alone and lacks a portion of them. The clone table shows tens of thousands of clones, with the ten largest holding less than 2%. Recipients received nonmyeloablative bone marrow transplants from related graft donors, with transient mixed chimerism. CD4+CD25+CD127- Tregs, CD4+CD25- non-Tregs, CD4 and CD8 cells were sorted. The ends were cut back, 7 bases at V and 5 bases at J, with 17 bases in the middle. Germline lookup yields CDR1 SNHLY and CDR2 FYNNEI. This CDR3 is built from 14 residues. The clonotype comes from a human patient who received a combined kidney and bone marrow transplant. T cells may partly derive from the graft donor. The specimen comprised CD4+ T cells from blood (PBMCs), sampled 24 months after the transplant. The chain couples TRBV2 to TRBJ2-5; tentative D call: TRBD2 (5 bases). This chain's CDR3 is CASTATRSVETQYF. The sequenced part of the CDR3 DNA is TGTGCCAGCACGGCTACTAGAAGTGTTGAGACC.